Shown below are 7 T cell receptor beta chains from a single sample sequenced in a study of PD-1 blockade in mismatch repair-deficient tumors. TCRdb's table, derived via immunoSEQ multiplex PCR, lists solely in-frame clones and lacks some. Here the sample spans tens of thousands of clones, 70% to 90% being singletons. The specimen comprised peripheral blood, sampled 2 weeks after starting pembrolizumab. These receptors were collected from an adult with mismatch repair-deficient cancer.

The chain is built from TRBV2 and TRBJ2-4, with D possibly TRBD2 on 5 matching bases. Germline-derived CDR1 and CDR2 are SNHLY and FYNNEI. V gave up 7 bases and J gave up 8 bases, with 15 bases separating them. CDR3 length equals 13 residues. The DNA of the CDR3 is TGTGCCAGCACGGGGTGGGAGAGGGACATTCAGTACTTC. Translation gives CASTGWERDIQYF.

This chain uses TRBV5-1 with TRBJ1-5, with TRBD1 as a possible D gene (6 bases). The CDR3 has 13 amino acids. Per germline, CDR1 SGHRS and CDR2 YFSETQ. V was clipped by 6 bases and J by 4 bases, with 11 bases between them. CDR3 bases: TGCGCCAGCATGGGGGCCGGGAATCAGCCCCAGCATTTT. Amino acid sequence: CASMGAGNQPQHF.

The chain has TRBV7-9 and TRBJ2-5; D may be TRBD1 (6 bases). The germline gives CDR1 SEHNR, CDR2 FQNEAQ (reference sequence). This CDR3 has 14 residues. V lost 1 base and J 14 bases, leaving 20 bases between the germline ends. Here the CDR3 reads CASSLGIDRNPPYF. The CDR3 DNA is TGTGCCAGCAGCTTAGGAATAGACAGGAACCCTCCTTACTTC.

The chain carries TRBV7-1 and TRBJ2-3; possibly TRBD2 for D (6 bases). TRBV7-1 is known as an ORF, though its function is uncertain. The CDR3 totals 12 residues. Between the trimmed V and J ends, which lost 7 bases and 6 bases, there was a span of 11 bases. The CDR3 DNA is TGTGCCAGCACCCCCAGCGGGGATACGCAGTATTTT. It translates to CASTPSGDTQYF.

CDR3 DNA sequence: TGTGCCAGCAGTTTCGACAATGAGCAGTTCTTC. Protein sequence: CASSFDNEQFF. J is TRBJ2-1 and V is TRBV6-5, with D unresolved. Germline values: CDR1 MNHEY, CDR2 SVGAGI. Trimming took off 4 bases at V and 5 bases at J, with 3 bases between the two ends. The CDR3 runs to 11 residues.

This clone has a single count. This chain links TRBV28 with TRBJ2-2, with TRBD1 identical over 12 bases. Germline CDR1 reads MDHEN; CDR2 reads SYDVKM. This CDR3 contains 17 residues. With 7 bases clipped from V and 6 bases from J, the junction kept 12 bases outside the gene matches. CDR3 amino acids: CASTIGGQGALAGELFF. The DNA for the CDR3 is TGTGCCAGCACCATTGGGGGACAGGGGGCCTTAGCCGGGGAGCTGTTTTTT.

The chain employs TRBV6-5 and TRBJ2-7; D remains unclear. This CDR3 region has 14 residues. CDR1 is MNHEY and CDR2 is SVGAGI in the germline V gene. Trimming took off 0 bases at V and 5 bases at J, with 11 bases between the two ends. CDR3 in DNA: TGTGCCAGCAGTTACTCCTCTGGTTCCGACGAGCAGTACTTC. Translated, it gives CASSYSSGSDEQYF.